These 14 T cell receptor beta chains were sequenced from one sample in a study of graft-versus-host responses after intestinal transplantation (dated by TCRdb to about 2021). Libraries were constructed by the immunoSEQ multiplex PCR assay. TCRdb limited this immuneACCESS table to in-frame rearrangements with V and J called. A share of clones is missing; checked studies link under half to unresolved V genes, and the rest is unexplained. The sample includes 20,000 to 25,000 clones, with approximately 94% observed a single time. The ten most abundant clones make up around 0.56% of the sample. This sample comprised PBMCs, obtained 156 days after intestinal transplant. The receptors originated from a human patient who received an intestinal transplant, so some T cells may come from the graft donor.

The CDR3 coding sequence is TGTGCCAGCAGCTTGGCGGGGTCGAACAATCAGCCCCAGCATTTT. This codes for CASSLAGSNNQPQHF. The rearrangement links TRBV5-8 to TRBJ1-5, with unresolved D. Trimming pared 0 bases from V and 3 bases from J, leaving 10 bases between. The CDR3 has 15 residues. Germline CDR1 SGHTS, CDR2 YDEGEE.

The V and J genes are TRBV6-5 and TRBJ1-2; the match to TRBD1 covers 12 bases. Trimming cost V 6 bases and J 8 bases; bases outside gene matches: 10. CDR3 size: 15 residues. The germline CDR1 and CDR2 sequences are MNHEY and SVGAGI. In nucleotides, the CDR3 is TGTGCCAGCAGCCGGGACAGGGGGCAAAAGGGGGGCTACACCTTC. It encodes CASSRDRGQKGGYTF.

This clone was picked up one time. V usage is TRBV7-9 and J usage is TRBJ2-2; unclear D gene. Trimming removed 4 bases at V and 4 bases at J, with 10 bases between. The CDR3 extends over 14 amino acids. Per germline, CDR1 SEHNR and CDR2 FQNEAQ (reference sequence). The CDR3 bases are TGTGCCAGCAGCTCGGGTGGTTCCACCGGGGAGCTGTTTTTT. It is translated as CASSSGGSTGELFF.

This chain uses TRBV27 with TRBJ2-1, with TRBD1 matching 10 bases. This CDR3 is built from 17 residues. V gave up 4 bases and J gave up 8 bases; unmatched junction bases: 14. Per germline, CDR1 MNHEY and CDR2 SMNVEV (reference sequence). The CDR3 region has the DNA TGTGCCAGCAGTTCCGGGAGGGGACAGGGGTTCTGGGATGAGCAGTTCTTC. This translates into CASSSGRGQGFWDEQFF.

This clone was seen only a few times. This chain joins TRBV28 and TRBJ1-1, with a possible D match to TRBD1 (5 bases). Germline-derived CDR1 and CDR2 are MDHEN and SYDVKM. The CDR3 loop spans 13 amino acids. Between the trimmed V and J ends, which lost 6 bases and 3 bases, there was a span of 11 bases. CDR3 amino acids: CASRRQRYTEAFF. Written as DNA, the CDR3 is TGTGCCAGCAGAAGACAGCGTTACACTGAAGCTTTCTTT.

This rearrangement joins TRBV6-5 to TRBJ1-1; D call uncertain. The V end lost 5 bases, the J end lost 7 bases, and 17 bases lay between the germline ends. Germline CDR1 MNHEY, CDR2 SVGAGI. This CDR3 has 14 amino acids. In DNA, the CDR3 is TGTGCCAGCAGTCAGAGAAGGGCAACCCATGAAGCTTTCTTT. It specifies CASSQRRATHEAFF.

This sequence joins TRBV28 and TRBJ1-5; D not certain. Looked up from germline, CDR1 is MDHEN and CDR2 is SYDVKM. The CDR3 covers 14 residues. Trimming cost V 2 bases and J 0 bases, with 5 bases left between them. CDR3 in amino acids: CASSLPVSNQPQHF. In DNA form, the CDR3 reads TGTGCCAGCAGTTTACCGGTTAGCAATCAGCCCCAGCATTTT.

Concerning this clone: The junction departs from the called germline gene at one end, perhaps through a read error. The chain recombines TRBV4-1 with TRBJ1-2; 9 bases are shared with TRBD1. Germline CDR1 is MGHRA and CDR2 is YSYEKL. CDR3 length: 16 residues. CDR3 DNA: TGCGTCAGCAGCCATGACAGGGGGTTTGGTCACTATGGCTACACCTTC. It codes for CVSSHDRGFGHYGYTF.

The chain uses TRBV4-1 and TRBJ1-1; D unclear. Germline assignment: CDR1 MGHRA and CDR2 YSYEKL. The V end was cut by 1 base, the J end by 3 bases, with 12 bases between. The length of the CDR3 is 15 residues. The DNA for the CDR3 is TGCGCCAGCAGCCAAGTTCCAGCCATATACACTGAAGCTTTCTTT. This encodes CASSQVPAIYTEAFF.

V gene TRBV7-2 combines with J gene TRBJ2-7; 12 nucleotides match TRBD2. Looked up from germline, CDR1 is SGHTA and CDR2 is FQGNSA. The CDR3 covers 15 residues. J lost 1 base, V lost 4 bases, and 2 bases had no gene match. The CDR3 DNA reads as TGTGCCAGCAGCTCACTAGCGGGGGGTTCCTACGAGCAGTACTTC. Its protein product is CASSSLAGGSYEQYF.

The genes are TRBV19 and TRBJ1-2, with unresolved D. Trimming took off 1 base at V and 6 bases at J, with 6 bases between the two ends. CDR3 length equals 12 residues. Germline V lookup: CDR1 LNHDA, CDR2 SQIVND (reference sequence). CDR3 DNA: TGTGCCAGTAGTATAGGGCCCCATGGCTACACCTTC. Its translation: CASSIGPHGYTF.

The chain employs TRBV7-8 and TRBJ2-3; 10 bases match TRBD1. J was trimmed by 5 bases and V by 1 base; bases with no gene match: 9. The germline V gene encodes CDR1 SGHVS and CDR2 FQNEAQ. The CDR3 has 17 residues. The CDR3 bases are TGTGCCAGCAGCTTAGTTATCCCGGGGGACAGGGGAGATACGCAGTATTTT. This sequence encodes CASSLVIPGDRGDTQYF.

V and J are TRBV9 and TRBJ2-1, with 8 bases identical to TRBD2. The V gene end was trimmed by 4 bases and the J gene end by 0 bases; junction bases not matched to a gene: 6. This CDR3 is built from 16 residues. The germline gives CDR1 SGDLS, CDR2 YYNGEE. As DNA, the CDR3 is TGTGCCAGCAGCTCCGCCGGGGGGGTCTCCTACAATGAGCAGTTCTTC. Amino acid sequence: CASSSAGGVSYNEQFF.

Here the CDR3 reads CASSMSGTALYGYTF. The CDR3 DNA reads TGTGCCAGCAGTATGTCAGGGACAGCACTCTATGGCTACACCTTC. The V and J genes are TRBV6-5 and TRBJ1-2; 7 bases agree with TRBD1. The CDR3 contains 15 residues. CDR1 is MNHEY, CDR2 SVGAGI, per germline. The V gene end was trimmed by 5 bases and the J gene end by 4 bases; junction bases not matched to a gene: 10.